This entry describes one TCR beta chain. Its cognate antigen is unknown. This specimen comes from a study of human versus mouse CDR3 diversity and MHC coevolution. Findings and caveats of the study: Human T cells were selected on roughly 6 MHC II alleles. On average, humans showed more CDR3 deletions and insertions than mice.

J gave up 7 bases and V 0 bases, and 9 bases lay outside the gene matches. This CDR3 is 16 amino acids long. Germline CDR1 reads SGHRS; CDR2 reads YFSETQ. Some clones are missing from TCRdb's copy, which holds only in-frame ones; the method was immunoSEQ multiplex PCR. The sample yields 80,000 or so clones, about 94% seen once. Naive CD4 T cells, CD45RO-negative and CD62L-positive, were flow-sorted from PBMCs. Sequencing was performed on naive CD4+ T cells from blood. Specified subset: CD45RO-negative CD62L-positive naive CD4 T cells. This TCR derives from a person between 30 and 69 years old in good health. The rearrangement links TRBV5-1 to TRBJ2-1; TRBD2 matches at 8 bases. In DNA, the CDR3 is TGCGCCAGCAGCTTGGGGTCCAGCGGGAGTTTAAATGAGCAGTTCTTC. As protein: CASSLGSSGSLNEQFF.